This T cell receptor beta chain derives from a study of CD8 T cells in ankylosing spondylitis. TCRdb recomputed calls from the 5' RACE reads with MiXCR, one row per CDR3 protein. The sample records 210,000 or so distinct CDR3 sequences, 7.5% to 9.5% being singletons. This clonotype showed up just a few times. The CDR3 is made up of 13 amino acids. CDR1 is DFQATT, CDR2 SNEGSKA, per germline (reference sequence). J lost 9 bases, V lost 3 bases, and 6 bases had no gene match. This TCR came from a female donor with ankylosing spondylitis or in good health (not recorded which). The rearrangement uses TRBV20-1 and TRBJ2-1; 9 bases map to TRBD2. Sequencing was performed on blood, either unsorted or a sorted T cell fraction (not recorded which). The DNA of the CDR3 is TGCAGTGCTAGTCTGGCGGGAGGGAGTGAGCAGTTCTTC. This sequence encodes CSASLAGGSEQFF.